This T cell receptor beta chain is from a study of CD8 T cells in Susac syndrome. RNA, at about 0.45 to 1 ug, was reverse transcribed with random hexamers. Amplification of TCR beta CDR3 across 54 Vbeta and 13 Jbeta was performed with immunoSEQ multiplex PCR. TCRdb re-analysed the immunoSEQ multiplex PCR reads in MiXCR, keeping a single row per CDR3 protein. The sample records over 120,000 distinct CDR3 sequences, approximately 93% being singletons. CD8+ and CD4+ T cells from blood underwent TCR beta sequencing, which was carried out in a high-throughput format. The CDR3 totals 14 residues. V dropped 0 bases and J dropped 1 base, with 7 bases sitting between them. CDR1 is SGHRS and CDR2 is YFSETQ in the germline V gene.

The rearrangement links TRBV5-1 to TRBJ1-2; D not certain. This TCR derives from a human donor in good health. The sample comprised CD4+ T cells from PBMCs. DNA of the CDR3: TGCGCCAGCAGCTTGGGACGGATTAACTATGGCTACACCTTC. It translates to CASSLGRINYGYTF.